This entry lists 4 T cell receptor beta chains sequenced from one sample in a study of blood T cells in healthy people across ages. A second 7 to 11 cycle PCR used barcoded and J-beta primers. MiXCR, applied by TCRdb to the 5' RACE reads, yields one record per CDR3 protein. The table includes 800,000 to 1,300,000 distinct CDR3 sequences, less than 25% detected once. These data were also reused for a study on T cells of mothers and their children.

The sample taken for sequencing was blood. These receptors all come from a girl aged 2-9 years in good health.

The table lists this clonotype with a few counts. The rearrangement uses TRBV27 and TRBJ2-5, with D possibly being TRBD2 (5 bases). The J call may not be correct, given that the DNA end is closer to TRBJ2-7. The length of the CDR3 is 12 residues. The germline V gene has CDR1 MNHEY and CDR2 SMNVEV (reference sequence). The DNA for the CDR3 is TGTGCCAGCAGCTCGGGGTTCTACGAGCAGTACTTC. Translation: CASSSGFYEQYF.

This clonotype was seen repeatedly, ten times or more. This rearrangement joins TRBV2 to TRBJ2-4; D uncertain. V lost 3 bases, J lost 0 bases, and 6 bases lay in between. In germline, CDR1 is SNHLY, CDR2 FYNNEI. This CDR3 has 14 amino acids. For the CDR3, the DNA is TGTGCCAGCAGTGACGAGTTAGCCAAAAACATTCAGTACTTC. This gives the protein CASSDELAKNIQYF.

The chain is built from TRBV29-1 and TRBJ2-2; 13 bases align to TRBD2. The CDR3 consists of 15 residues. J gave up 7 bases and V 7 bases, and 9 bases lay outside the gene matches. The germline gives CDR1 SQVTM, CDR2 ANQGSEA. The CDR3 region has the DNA TGCAGCGCTGGGACTAGCGGGACTCTTGGCGGGGAGCTGTTTTTT. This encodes CSAGTSGTLGGELFF.

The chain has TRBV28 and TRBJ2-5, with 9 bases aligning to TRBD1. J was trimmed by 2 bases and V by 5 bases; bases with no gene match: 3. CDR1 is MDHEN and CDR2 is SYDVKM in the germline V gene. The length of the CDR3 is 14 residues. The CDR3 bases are TGTGCCAGCAGTGACAGGGGGACACAAGAGACCCAGTACTTC. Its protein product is CASSDRGTQETQYF.